Listed below are T cell receptor beta chains from one sample, sequenced in a study of cytomegalovirus exposure and HLA in healthy donors. Assay: immunoSEQ multiplex PCR; the TCRdb copy retains only in-frame clones and omits some. Its clone listing holds about 35,000 clones. The sequenced sample consisted of PBMCs. The receptors were sampled from a middle-aged man in good health and CMV-seronegative. The CDR3 runs from the conserved cysteine through the conserved F or W. A D gene is named only where the DNA matches it firmly.

D	length	V	J	CDR3	DNA
NA	14	TRBV6-4	TRBJ2-1	CASSDRAGDNEQFF	TGTGCCAGCAGTGACCGAGCGGGCGACAATGAGCAGTTCTTC
TRBD1	15	TRBV28	TRBJ1-1	CASSLSGGVGTEAFF	TGTGCCAGCAGTTTATCAGGGGGCGTGGGCACTGAAGCTTTCTTT
NA	11	TRBV18	TRBJ2-7	CASSEEYEQYF	TGTGCCAGCTCCGAGGAATACGAGCAGTACTTC
NA	12	TRBV29-1	TRBJ1-1	CSVRLMNTEAFF	TGCAGCGTTCGACTCATGAACACTGAAGCTTTCTTT
TRBD1	15	TRBV19	TRBJ1-2	CASQTDGQASWGYTF	TGTGCCAGTCAGACTGATGGACAGGCCTCATGGGGCTACACCTTC
TRBD2	17	TRBV4-2	TRBJ2-7	CASSQDPTSGASYEQYF	TGTGCCAGCAGCCAGGACCCGACTAGCGGGGCATCTTACGAGCAGTACTTC
NA	13	TRBV14	TRBJ1-1	CASSHDWNTEAFF	TGTGCCAGCAGCCATGACTGGAACACTGAAGCTTTCTTT
NA	11	TRBV6-5	TRBJ2-7	CASRSRGEQYF	TGTGCCAGCAGGTCTAGGGGCGAGCAGTACTTC
TRBD1	15	TRBV6-5	TRBJ1-5	CASSRGTGQGQPQHF	TGTGCCAGCAGTCGCGGGACAGGGCAGGGGCAGCCCCAGCATTTT
NA	12	TRBV5-1	TRBJ2-5	CASRYREETQYF	TGCGCCAGCAGATACCGGGAAGAGACCCAGTACTTC
NA	13	TRBV25-1	TRBJ1-2	CASSPREGYGYTF	TGTGCCAGCAGCCCCAGGGAGGGTTATGGCTACACCTTC
TRBD2	15	TRBV29-1	TRBJ2-1	CSVKVEREYYNEQFF	TGCAGCGTCAAAGTGGAGCGGGAGTACTACAATGAGCAGTTCTTC
NA	17	TRBV12-5	TRBJ2-2	CASGLPTTGPYTGELFF	TGTGCTAGTGGTTTGCCGACGACAGGTCCTTACACCGGGGAGCTGTTTTTT
NA	14	TRBV30	TRBJ2-7	CAWSADSFAYEQYF	TGTGCCTGGAGCGCTGACAGTTTCGCCTACGAGCAGTACTTC
TRBD1	19	TRBV28	TRBJ2-4	CASSYLGQGDPIAKNIQYF	TGTGCCAGCAGTTACCTCGGACAGGGGGATCCTATAGCCAAAAACATTCAGTACTTC
TRBD2	16	TRBV6-5	TRBJ2-3	CASSYTIAGGPHTQYF	TGTGCCAGCAGTTACACGATAGCGGGAGGGCCGCATACGCAGTATTTT
NA	17	TRBV27	TRBJ1-2	CASSSGLRGGNDYGYTF	TGTGCCAGCAGTTCGGGACTAAGGGGTGGAAACGACTATGGCTACACCTTC
TRBD1	16	TRBV28	TRBJ2-7	CASRGPNRDRNYEQYF	TGTGCCAGCAGGGGACCGAACCGGGACAGGAACTACGAGCAGTACTTC
NA	15	TRBV6-5	TRBJ2-7	CASSRGKGPGYEQYF	TGTGCCAGCAGCCGGGGGAAAGGGCCGGGCTACGAGCAGTACTTC
TRBD2	15	TRBV6-1	TRBJ2-7	CASSGRTSVPYEQYF	TGTGCCAGCAGTGGTAGGACTAGCGTACCCTACGAGCAGTACTTC
TRBD1	14	TRBV4-1	TRBJ1-5	CASSPTGVRQPQHF	TGCGCCAGCAGTCCGACAGGGGTTAGACAGCCCCAGCATTTT
NA	13	TRBV6-5	TRBJ1-5	CASSLNSNQPQHF	TGTGCCAGCAGTTTAAATAGCAATCAGCCCCAGCATTTT
NA	16	TRBV18	TRBJ2-1	CASSPADRSSYNEQFF	TGTGCCAGCTCACCAGCCGACAGGAGCTCCTACAATGAGCAGTTCTTC
TRBD1	17	TRBV9	TRBJ2-6	CASSPSTGNAGANVLTF	TGTGCCAGCAGCCCGTCGACAGGGAACGCTGGGGCCAACGTCCTGACTTTC
NA	11	TRBV14	TRBJ2-3	CASSLRDTQYF	TGTGCCAGCAGCCTCAGAGATACGCAGTATTTT
NA	13	TRBV5-3	TRBJ1-1	CASEGSGDTEAFF	TGTGCAAGCGAGGGCAGTGGGGACACTGAAGCTTTCTTT
NA	13	TRBV5-6	TRBJ1-1	CASSLGGDTEAFF	TGTGCCAGCAGCCTGGGGGGGGACACTGAAGCTTTCTTT
TRBD2	14	TRBV6-5	TRBJ2-7	CASSYSGLAGPQYF	TGTGCCAGCAGTTACTCTGGTCTAGCGGGGCCTCAGTACTTC
TRBD2	17	TRBV5-1	TRBJ2-1	CASSQGTSGSPVNEQFF	TGCGCCAGCAGCCAAGGGACTAGCGGGAGCCCCGTCAATGAGCAGTTCTTC
NA	13	TRBV28	TRBJ2-7	CASSTGIPYEQYF	TGTGCCAGCAGTACAGGGATCCCCTACGAGCAGTACTTC
TRBD2	15	TRBV19	TRBJ2-3	CASRSLAGVTDTQYF	TGTGCCAGTAGGTCCCTAGCGGGAGTAACAGATACGCAGTATTTT
NA	14	TRBV7-9	TRBJ2-3	CASSLFYYTDTQYF	TGTGCCAGCAGCTTATTCTATTACACAGATACGCAGTATTTT
TRBD2	15	TRBV5-8	TRBJ2-1	CASSFGLAGGYEQFF	TGTGCCAGCAGCTTTGGCCTAGCGGGAGGGTATGAGCAGTTCTTC